Listed below are T cell receptor beta chains from one sample, sequenced in a study of Ad26.COV2.S vaccination and SARS-CoV-2 variants. Measured with immunoSEQ multiplex PCR; TCRdb has only the in-frame clones, and not every one. The sample contains about 350,000 clones, about 90% of which appear only once. Sequences were derived from peripheral blood, sampled after recovery from COVID-19. Receptors originate from a human donor who had recovered from COVID-19. Both conserved end residues are part of each CDR3. A D gene is named only where the DNA matches it firmly. Only part of the rows carry a size: once, few, many, or a class if the clone is expanded.

V gene	D gene	clone size	J gene	CDR3 protein	CDR3 DNA
TRBV4-1	TRBD2	NA	TRBJ2-3	CASSYTPLGASGQDTQYF	TGCGCCAGCAGTTACACCCCTCTTGGGGCTAGCGGGCAAGATACGCAGTATTTT
TRBV6-2/TRBV6-3	TRBD1	NA	TRBJ2-5	CASSYYRGIQETQYF	TGTGCCAGCAGTTACTACAGGGGCATCCAAGAGACCCAGTACTTC
TRBV7-8	NA	NA	TRBJ1-2	CASSLGSGQGYTF	TGTGCCAGCAGCTTAGGATCAGGGCAAGGCTACACCTTC
TRBV5-5	TRBD1	NA	TRBJ1-6	CASSRDRGRSPLHF	TGTGCCAGCAGCCGGGACAGGGGGCGTTCACCCCTCCACTTT
TRBV7-9	NA	NA	TRBJ1-2	CASSSGRGGYTF	TGTGCCAGCAGTTCGGGACGCGGGGGCTACACCTTC
TRBV6-5	NA	NA	TRBJ2-1	CASSSRYAYNEQFF	TGTGCCAGCAGTTCGAGGTACGCCTACAATGAGCAGTTCTTC
TRBV27	TRBD1	NA	TRBJ2-1	CASSFSSQGALSSYNEQFF	TGTGCCAGCAGTTTTAGCTCGCAGGGGGCTTTGAGCTCCTACAATGAGCAGTTCTTC
TRBV5-4	NA	NA	TRBJ1-2	CASSFGWTRYGYTF	TGTGCCAGCAGCTTCGGATGGACGCGGTATGGCTACACCTTC
TRBV11-1	TRBD2	NA	TRBJ2-5	CASSLDPGGLETQYF	TGTGCCAGCAGCTTAGATCCCGGGGGGTTGGAGACCCAGTACTTC
TRBV29-1	NA	few	TRBJ1-1	CSAGTANTEAFF	TGCAGCGCGGGAACAGCGAACACTGAAGCTTTCTTT
TRBV7-2	NA	NA	TRBJ2-7	CASSLNWGPTNEQYF	TGTGCCAGCAGCTTAAATTGGGGCCCTACCAACGAGCAGTACTTC